This T cell receptor (beta chain) derives from a study of T cell changes during pregnancy in multiple sclerosis. The method was immunoSEQ multiplex PCR; TCRdb's version includes in-frame clones alone and lacks a portion of them. This table holds about 120,000 clones, around 93% found once. The CDR3 spans 16 residues. The germline V gene encodes CDR1 SGHRS and CDR2 YFSETQ. V shed 2 bases, J shed 7 bases, and the junction held 7 bases outside the gene matches. The chain joins TRBV5-1 to TRBJ1-6; 9 bases fit TRBD1. Sequenced material: peripheral blood, taken before pregnancy. The clonotype comes from a female donor with multiple sclerosis, enrolled in a pregnancy study. CDR3 protein: CASSFRDRVSNSPLHF. The DNA of the CDR3 is TGCGCCAGCAGCTTCCGGGACAGGGTGTCCAATTCACCCCTCCACTTT.